This T cell receptor beta chain originates from a study of blood T cell repertoires in COVID-19. Study overall: Samples of COVID-19 (acute and convalescent) were obtained from the United States, Italy and Spain. Sources were T cells, B-cell-depleted T cells, or PBMCs; the material itself was cDNA or gDNA.

Germline V gene sequence: CDR1 MNHEY, CDR2 SVGAGI. The CDR3 covers 15 residues. Trimming cost V 3 bases and J 3 bases; bases outside gene matches: 3. In the source study's methods: Reference gene primers were amplified, and this amplification served to estimate nucleated cell counts. TCRdb keeps only in-frame clones here, not all; method: immunoSEQ multiplex PCR. The DNA gave D and trimming, while V, J and clone size come from that table. This sample has 150,000 to 200,000 clones, with around 80% found just once. Patients at the Seattle site were enrolled during active infection and followed longitudinally.

V is TRBV6-5 and J is TRBJ2-7; TRBD1 agrees at 12 bases. Sequencing was done on a sample of peripheral blood. This TCR was sampled from a woman older than 75 with COVID-19, enrolled during active disease. CDR3 loop: CASSYGTGGFYEQYF. As DNA, the CDR3 is TGTGCCAGCAGTTATGGGACAGGGGGCTTCTACGAGCAGTACTTC.